Listed below are T cell receptor beta chains from one sample, sequenced in a study of cytomegalovirus exposure and HLA in healthy donors. TCRdb's copy holds only in-frame clones and misses some; the assay was immunoSEQ multiplex PCR. This listing includes about 210,000 clones. The source material was PBMCs. These receptors were taken from a woman aged 30 to 39 in good health and CMV-seropositive. Both conserved end residues are trimmed from each CDR3. The order of the fields is J gene, V gene, CDR3 protein.

j_call: TRBJ1-2
v_call: TRBV10-1
cdr3_aa: ASSPDRDGYGYT

j_call: TRBJ2-7
v_call: TRBV12-5
cdr3_aa: ASGLVHYEQY

j_call: TRBJ2-1
v_call: TRBV11-2
cdr3_aa: ASSSRLAGGVSSYNEQF

j_call: TRBJ1-1
v_call: TRBV6-1
cdr3_aa: ASTWVKAEAF

j_call: TRBJ1-1
v_call: TRBV19
cdr3_aa: ASSIVGHSNTEAF

j_call: TRBJ2-7
v_call: TRBV9
cdr3_aa: ASSPTTAYEQY

j_call: TRBJ1-5
v_call: TRBV7-8
cdr3_aa: ASSLGGWTQPQH

j_call: TRBJ2-7
v_call: TRBV5-1
cdr3_aa: ASSWTGPIGEQY

j_call: TRBJ1-2
v_call: TRBV28
cdr3_aa: ATRGLGQGNYGYT

j_call: TRBJ1-5
v_call: TRBV4-1
cdr3_aa: ASSPGLYHGQPQH

j_call: TRBJ2-7
v_call: TRBV4-3
cdr3_aa: ASSPSSAGGSHEQY